Shown below are 32 T cell receptor beta chains from a single sample sequenced in a study of cytomegalovirus exposure and HLA in healthy donors. The PCR employed 60 Vbeta primers together with 13 Jbeta primers. Sequencing was performed with immunoSEQ multiplex PCR; in TCRdb, only in-frame clones are kept and a portion is missing. The sample yields more than 150,000 clones, almost 85% seen once. The sequencing sample was made of PBMCs. These receptors were obtained from a boy under 18 in good health and CMV-seronegative.

This sequence joins TRBV28 and TRBJ1-3; D not resolved. V shed 7 bases and J shed 0 bases, with 4 bases lying between them. Germline V gene lookup returns CDR1 MDHEN and CDR2 SYDVKM. The CDR3 consists of 12 residues. The CDR3 here is CASTVSGNTIYF. CDR3 DNA: TGTGCCAGCACAGTCTCTGGAAACACCATATATTTT.

This clone was seen a single time. The CDR3, as DNA: TGTGCCTGGGCCCTACTGGGCCAGCCCCAGCATTTT. Amino acids: CAWALLGQPQHF. The chain employs TRBV30 and TRBJ1-5; D unresolved. This CDR3 contains 12 residues. Germline lookup yields CDR1 GTSNPN and CDR2 SVGIG (reference sequence). Trimming removed 5 bases from V and 7 bases from J, with 12 bases in between.

The genes are TRBV30 and TRBJ1-6; 7 bases map to TRBD1. The CDR3 sequence is 20 residues long. Germline loops: CDR1 GTSNPN, CDR2 SVGIG (reference sequence). Trimming took 5 bases from V and 0 from J; bases not matched to a gene: 19. CDR3 amino acids: CAWEVPGQRLISSYNSPLHF. DNA of the CDR3: TGTGCCTGGGAAGTACCGGGACAGCGATTAATTAGCTCCTATAATTCACCCCTCCACTTT.

The V gene is TRBV28, the J gene TRBJ2-3; tentative D call: TRBD2 (5 bases). The CDR3 has 14 amino acids. The germline V gene encodes CDR1 MDHEN and CDR2 SYDVKM. V was cut by 8 bases and J by 0 bases, with 12 bases left in between. In nucleotides, the CDR3 is TGTGCCAGCCGGAAGGGCGGGAGCACAGATACGCAGTATTTT. The encoded protein is CASRKGGSTDTQYF. Variable domain in full (rest from reference TRBV28 and TRBJ2-3): DVKVTQSSRYLVKRTGEKVFLECVQDMDHENMFWYRQDPGLGLRLIYFSYDVKMKEKGDIPEGYSVSREKKERFSLILESASTNQTSMYLCASRKGGSTDTQYFGPGTRLTVL.

The table lists this clone with a count of one. The rearrangement uses TRBV27 and TRBJ2-1; 7 nucleotides line up with TRBD2. J was trimmed by 2 bases and V by 4 bases; bases with no gene match: 2. Germline V CDR1 and CDR2: MNHEY, SMNVEV (reference sequence). This CDR3 is built from 14 residues. CDR3 sequence reads: CASSYREAYNEQFF. The CDR3 region has the DNA TGTGCCAGCAGTTACCGGGAGGCCTACAATGAGCAGTTCTTC.

The V call is TRBV7-9, the J call TRBJ1-6; D may be TRBD1 (6 bases). CDR1 and CDR2 (germline): SEHNR, FQNEAQ (reference sequence). V was cut by 3 bases and J by 9 bases, with 12 bases left in between. CDR3 length: 14 residues. CDR3 protein: CASSFSGVGSPLHF. The CDR3 DNA sequence: TGTGCCAGCAGCTTCTCAGGGGTCGGTTCACCCCTCCACTTT.

This rearrangement joins TRBV13 to TRBJ2-5; D perhaps matches TRBD2 (6 bases). Trimming took off 5 bases at V and 3 bases at J, with 19 bases between the two ends. Germline V gene sequence: CDR1 PRHDT, CDR2 FYEKMQ (reference sequence). The CDR3 loop spans 16 amino acids. The CDR3 nucleotides are TGTGCCAGCAGCCTCACCCTGGGACGGAGGGAAGAGACCCAGTACTTC. As protein: CASSLTLGRREETQYF.

The V call is TRBV7-9, the J call TRBJ1-1, with D hard to call. The CDR3 is made up of 11 amino acids. Trimming shortened V by 3 bases and J by 8 bases, and 7 bases separated the two germline ends. Germline lookup yields CDR1 SEHNR and CDR2 FQNEAQ (reference sequence). The CDR3 DNA reads as TGTGCCAGCAGCTTCAGTCCAGAAGCTTTCTTT. This sequence encodes CASSFSPEAFF.

The table lists this clone with a few counts. This sequence joins TRBV7-3 and TRBJ1-1, with 8 bases identical to TRBD1. The CDR3 length is 15 residues. V shed 2 bases, J shed 3 bases, and the junction held 5 bases outside the gene matches. Looked up from germline, CDR1 is SGHTA and CDR2 is FQGTGA. The CDR3 DNA reads TGTGCCAGCAGCTTAGGTCCGACAGGGGACACTGAAGCTTTCTTT. It codes for CASSLGPTGDTEAFF. Full variable domain (missing parts from reference TRBV7-3 and TRBJ1-1): GAGVSQTPSNKVTEKGKYVELRCDPISGHTALYWYRQSLGQGPEFLIYFQGTGAADDSGLPNDRFFAVRPEGSVSTLKIQRTERGDSAVYLCASSLGPTGDTEAFFGQGTRLTVV.

V usage is TRBV6-4 and J usage is TRBJ2-3, with D possibly being TRBD2 (6 bases). The CDR3 is 13 residues long. Between the trimmed V and J ends, which lost 2 bases and 3 bases, there was a span of 6 bases. CDR1 is MRHNA and CDR2 is SNTAGT in the germline V gene. CDR3 nucleotides: TGTGCCAGCAGTGACGGGGGGACAGATACGCAGTATTTT. Its protein product is CASSDGGTDTQYF.

This clone was picked up a small number of times. DNA of the CDR3: TGTGCCAGCAGTTTATCGTTCGGGAAAGGGGCTTTCTTT. Translation gives CASSLSFGKGAFF. This chain links TRBV27 with TRBJ1-1; no clear D gene. CDR3 length: 13 amino acids. V was trimmed by 0 bases and J by 11 bases, leaving 13 bases between them. The germline gives CDR1 MNHEY, CDR2 SMNVEV (reference sequence).

V and J are TRBV11-2 and TRBJ2-7; TRBD1 agrees at 10 bases. V was pared by 6 bases and J by 1 base, with 6 bases of the junction left unmatched. The CDR3 is 15 residues long. In germline, CDR1 is SGHAT, CDR2 FQNNGV. CDR3 DNA sequence: TGTGCCAGCAGGAAGGGACAGGGGTATTCCTACGAGCAGTACTTC. Translating gives CASRKGQGYSYEQYF.

This chain uses TRBV6-1 with TRBJ1-5; D possibly corresponds to TRBD1 (6 bases). This CDR3 comprises 15 residues. Per germline, CDR1 MNHNS and CDR2 SASEGT. Trimming left V 7 bases short and J 2 bases short, with 15 bases between. The CDR3 DNA reads TGTGCCAGCATTAAAGTCAGGGGAGGCAATCAGCCCCAGCATTTT. Amino acids: CASIKVRGGNQPQHF.

The chain uses TRBV7-6 and TRBJ2-1, with 10 bases that match TRBD1. The CDR3 runs 16 residues. Germline V CDR1 and CDR2: SGHVS, FNYEAQ. V was clipped by 5 bases and J by 3 bases; unmatched bases: 7. CDR3 DNA sequence: TGTGCCAGCAGCCAACCCGGGACAGGGGACTACAATGAGCAGTTCTTC. It codes for CASSQPGTGDYNEQFF.

The J gene is TRBJ2-7, the V gene TRBV7-9; 7 nucleotides align to TRBD1. V shed 2 bases and J 0 bases; nucleotides not matched to a gene: 4. The length of the CDR3 is 15 residues. CDR1 and CDR2 (germline): SEHNR, FQNEAQ (reference sequence). The CDR3 here is CASSLRDSRSYEQYF. The CDR3 bases are TGTGCCAGCAGCTTACGGGACAGTCGCTCCTACGAGCAGTACTTC.

This chain joins TRBV28 and TRBJ1-5; D might be TRBD1 (5 bases). V lost 7 bases and J 9 bases, leaving 28 bases between the germline ends. Germline V lookup: CDR1 MDHEN, CDR2 SYDVKM. This CDR3 spans 17 amino acids. The CDR3 nucleotides are TGTGCCAGCACCGAAGACAGAGAACTTCTCTCCCATCGGCCCCAGCATTTT. Translated, it gives CASTEDRELLSHRPQHF.

The rearrangement uses TRBV4-1 and TRBJ1-2; D perhaps matches TRBD1 (5 bases). The CDR3 contains 14 residues. Germline V lookup: CDR1 MGHRA, CDR2 YSYEKL. Trimming removed 1 base at V and 8 bases at J, with 14 bases between. This CDR3 reads CASSQGEGAEGYTF. CDR3 sequence (DNA): TGCGCCAGCAGCCAAGGGGAAGGGGCGGAGGGCTACACCTTC.

The chain links TRBV14 to TRBJ1-1; D uncertain. The CDR3 contains 16 residues. The V end lost 1 base, the J end lost 4 bases, and 16 bases lay between the germline ends. Germline-derived CDR1 and CDR2 are SGHDN and FVKESK. The CDR3 sequence is CASSQGRAGYGTEAFF. Written as DNA, the CDR3 is TGTGCCAGCAGCCAAGGTAGAGCGGGATATGGCACTGAAGCTTTCTTT.

The V call is TRBV19, the J call TRBJ2-7; TRBD2 aligns across 16 bases. V lost 4 bases, J lost 6 bases, and 3 bases stayed unmatched. The CDR3 sequence is 15 residues long. Germline CDR1 is LNHDA and CDR2 is SQIVND (reference sequence). As DNA, the CDR3 is TGTGCCAGTAGTACGGGACTAGCGGGGGGGCGCGAGCAGTACTTC. This sequence encodes CASSTGLAGGREQYF.

This clone appeared a single time. The chain links TRBV19 to TRBJ1-5, with TRBD1 matching over 8 bases. The CDR3 contains 18 residues. Germline assignment: CDR1 LNHDA and CDR2 SQIVND (reference sequence). V shed 0 bases and J 3 bases; nucleotides not matched to a gene: 10. The CDR3 protein is CASSIEPTGGRDNQPQHF. As DNA, the CDR3 is TGTGCCAGTAGTATAGAACCCACAGGGGGAAGGGACAATCAGCCCCAGCATTTT.

The chain couples TRBV28 to TRBJ2-1; no reliable D call. Germline CDR1 and CDR2: MDHEN and SYDVKM. Trimming took off 5 bases at V and 9 bases at J, with 11 bases between the two ends. The CDR3 is made up of 12 amino acids. CDR3: CASSLYRGEQFF. For the CDR3, the DNA is TGTGCCAGCAGTCTCTATCGTGGTGAGCAGTTCTTC.

The rearrangement joins TRBV2 to TRBJ2-1; possible D gene TRBD1, 7 bases. Per the germline V gene, CDR1 is SNHLY and CDR2 is FYNNEI. Trimming took 4 bases from V and 8 from J, leaving 21 bases between them. CDR3 length equals 16 residues. CDR3 in amino acids: CASSAQGGPQADEQFF. DNA of the CDR3: TGTGCCAGCAGTGCCCAGGGGGGACCCCAGGCCGATGAGCAGTTCTTC. Filled out from reference TRBV2 and TRBJ2-1, the complete variable domain reads EPEVTQTPSHQVTQMGQEVILRCVPISNHLYFYWYRQILGQKVEFLVSFYNNEISEKSEIFDDQFSVERPDGSNFTLKIRSTKLEDSAMYFCASSAQGGPQADEQFFGPGTRLTVL.

The chain employs TRBV7-3 and TRBJ2-2; 8 bases align to TRBD1. V gave up 2 bases and J gave up 1 base; unmatched junction bases: 3. The CDR3 has 16 residues. The germline V gene has CDR1 SGHTA and CDR2 FQGTGA. This chain's CDR3 is CASSLDRGLNTGELFF. The CDR3 DNA reads TGTGCCAGCAGCTTAGACAGGGGCCTGAACACCGGGGAGCTGTTTTTT.

The chain joins TRBV27 to TRBJ2-5; D might be TRBD1 (5 bases). In germline, CDR1 is MNHEY, CDR2 SMNVEV (reference sequence). This CDR3 is 14 amino acids long. The V end was cut by 1 base, the J end by 5 bases, with 11 bases between. The CDR3 here is CASSLFAGMETQYF. As DNA, the CDR3 is TGTGCCAGCAGTTTATTTGCAGGGATGGAGACCCAGTACTTC.

The rearrangement joins TRBV30 to TRBJ2-7, with TRBD2 as a possible D gene (5 bases). Between the trimmed V and J ends, which lost 0 bases and 4 bases, there was a span of 13 bases. Germline CDR1 GTSNPN, CDR2 SVGIG (reference sequence). The CDR3 has 14 amino acids. DNA of the CDR3: TGTGCCTGGAGTGTACATGGCGGGTGGTACGAGCAGTACTTC. Protein: CAWSVHGGWYEQYF.

The table lists this clone with a count of one. The V gene is TRBV5-1, the J gene TRBJ2-5, with 7 positions matching TRBD2. Germline-derived CDR1 and CDR2 are SGHRS and YFSETQ. V dropped 3 bases and J dropped 2; count of bases not matched to a gene: 10. This CDR3 is 16 amino acids long. The chain's CDR3 is CASSSSSGRLQETQYF. The CDR3 DNA is TGCGCCAGCAGCTCTTCTAGCGGAAGGTTACAAGAGACCCAGTACTTC.

This chain connects TRBV7-3 to TRBJ1-1; D remains ambiguous. The V end was cut by 2 bases, the J end by 1 base, with 5 bases between. This CDR3 region has 13 residues. From germline, CDR1 is SGHTA and CDR2 FQGTGA. The CDR3 DNA sequence: TGTGCCAGCAGCTTAGGCCAGAACACTGAAGCTTTCTTT. It encodes CASSLGQNTEAFF. Looking up the rest from reference TRBV7-3 and TRBJ1-1 gives the full variable domain: GAGVSQTPSNKVTEKGKYVELRCDPISGHTALYWYRQSLGQGPEFLIYFQGTGAADDSGLPNDRFFAVRPEGSVSTLKIQRTERGDSAVYLCASSLGQNTEAFFGQGTRLTVV.

The V gene is TRBV15, the J gene TRBJ1-2; possible D gene TRBD1, 5 bases. Germline V gives CDR1 LNHNV, CDR2 YYDKDF (reference sequence). Trimming shortened V by 0 bases and J by 4 bases, and 21 bases separated the two germline ends. CDR3 size: 18 residues. In DNA, the CDR3 is TGTGCCACCAGCAGAGATCCCGTTCCGGGCCTGGGGGGCTATGGCTACACCTTC. Amino acids: CATSRDPVPGLGGYGYTF.

The chain links TRBV6-5 to TRBJ2-7, with 9 bases identical to TRBD2. The CDR3 has 16 residues. V shed 0 bases, J shed 1 base, and the junction held 4 bases outside the gene matches. Looked up from germline, CDR1 is MNHEY and CDR2 is SVGAGI. CDR3 nucleotides: TGTGCCAGCAGTTACTCGTCTAGCGGGGCATCCTACGAGCAGTACTTC. Translating it yields CASSYSSSGASYEQYF.

The genes are TRBV19 and TRBJ1-1; TRBD1 agrees at 9 bases. Germline lookup yields CDR1 LNHDA and CDR2 SQIVND (reference sequence). V trimming: 3 bases; J trimming: 4 bases; junction bases outside the gene matches: 3. CDR3 length: 14 amino acids. CDR3: CASSIPGQGTEAFF. CDR3 in DNA: TGTGCCAGTAGTATCCCGGGACAGGGCACTGAAGCTTTCTTT.

The rearrangement links TRBV15 to TRBJ1-5; 9 bases match TRBD1. Germline V lookup: CDR1 LNHNV, CDR2 YYDKDF (reference sequence). Trimming removed 2 bases from V and 3 bases from J; junction bases left unmatched: 5. This CDR3 comprises 16 residues. CDR3 nucleotide sequence: TGTGCCACCAGCAGAAAGGACAGGGGCCACAATCAGCCCCAGCATTTT. It codes for CATSRKDRGHNQPQHF. Filled out from reference TRBV15 and TRBJ1-5, the complete variable domain reads DAMVIQNPRYQVTQFGKPVTLSCSQTLNHNVMYWYQQKSSQAPKLLFHYYDKDFNNEADTPDNFQSRRPNTSFCFLDIRSPGLGDTAMYLCATSRKDRGHNQPQHFGDGTRLSIL.

The rearrangement joins TRBV13 to TRBJ2-7, with 7 bases matching TRBD1. The CDR3 is 20 residues long. Germline lookup yields CDR1 PRHDT and CDR2 FYEKMQ (reference sequence). The V segment lost 4 bases and the J segment 4 bases; nucleotides outside the gene matches: 25. DNA for the CDR3: TGTGCCAGCAGCTCCACCCCTTCCATTCCCGGGACAGATCACCTTTACGAGCAGTACTTC. It specifies CASSSTPSIPGTDHLYEQYF.